These 16 T cell receptor beta chains were all obtained from the same sample, sequenced in a study of T cells after yellow fever vaccination. TCRdb processed the 5' RACE reads anew with MiXCR; each CDR3 protein has one entry. The table shows some 320,000 distinct CDR3 sequences, with approximately 10% occurring only once. The source was CD4+ T cells sorted from PBMCs, collected 5 days after the yellow fever booster vaccination. The receptors derive from a man in his late teens or twenties who received the YFV17D yellow fever vaccine.

This clonotype was detected a few times. V usage is TRBV20-1 and J usage is TRBJ2-7, with 10 bases aligning to TRBD2. The germline V gene has CDR1 DFQATT and CDR2 SNEGSKA (reference sequence). The CDR3 is made up of 16 amino acids. The V and J ends lost 3 bases and 2 bases, in that order; junction bases with no gene match: 10. The DNA for the CDR3 is TGCAGTGCTAGCTACCTTAGCGGGGGGACTACCTACGAGCAGTACTTC. Translation gives CSASYLSGGTTYEQYF.

V and J are TRBV12-3 or TRBV12-4 and TRBJ2-5; D is perhaps TRBD2 (5 bases). This CDR3 contains 14 residues. The V end was cut by 10 bases, the J end by 4 bases, with 19 bases between. CDR3 sequence: CATTWWGAGETQYF. CDR3 bases: TGTGCCACTACATGGTGGGGAGCCGGAGAGACCCAGTACTTC.

CDR3 in amino acids: CASRIVNYNSPLHF. The DNA of the CDR3 is TGTGCCAGCAGGATAGTGAACTATAATTCACCCCTCCACTTT. The V gene is TRBV12-3 or TRBV12-4, the J gene TRBJ1-6; D uncertain. The CDR3 has 14 amino acids. The V gene lost 6 bases and the J gene lost 3 bases, with 9 bases spanning the gap.

The chain links TRBV5-1 to TRBJ1-4; D is uncertain. Germline V lookup: CDR1 SGHRS, CDR2 YFSETQ. Trimming removed 4 bases at V and 7 bases at J, with 14 bases between. This CDR3 is 14 amino acids long. CDR3 nucleotides: TGCGCCAGCAGCGGGAGGGTTGATGGTGAAAAACTGTTTTTT. This sequence encodes CASSGRVDGEKLFF. Based on the CDR3 plus reference TRBV5-1 and TRBJ1-4, the full variable domain is KAGVTQTPRYLIKTRGQQVTLSCSPISGHRSVSWYQQTPGQGLQFLFEYFSETQRNKGNFPGRFSGRQFSNSRSEMNVSTLELGDSALYLCASSGRVDGEKLFFGSGTQLSVL.

This chain uses TRBV5-1 with TRBJ2-5; 13 nucleotides match TRBD2. This CDR3 is 15 amino acids long. V dropped 4 bases and J dropped 6; count of bases not matched to a gene: 6. CDR1 is SGHRS, CDR2 YFSETQ, per germline. The CDR3 loop reads CASSPTSGGAKTQYF. CDR3 coding DNA: TGCGCCAGCAGCCCTACTAGCGGGGGGGCGAAGACCCAGTACTTC.

This clonotype was recorded at least ten times. V is TRBV7-2 and J is TRBJ2-3; either TRBD1 or TRBD2 may supply D (5 bases each). This CDR3 is 18 amino acids long. The V end was cut by 1 base, the J end by 2 bases, with 19 bases between. Germline V gene lookup returns CDR1 SGHTA and CDR2 FQGNSA. In DNA, the CDR3 is TGTGCCAGCAGCTTAGAGTTCCCTCGGGACGGAGACACAGATACGCAGTATTTT. This gives the protein CASSLEFPRDGDTDTQYF.

Only a few counts were recorded for this clonotype. The chain uses TRBV4-3 and TRBJ2-2, with 10 nucleotides matching TRBD1. Trimming cost V 4 bases and J 7 bases; bases outside gene matches: 3. This CDR3 spans 14 amino acids. Per the germline V gene, CDR1 is LGHNA and CDR2 is YSLEER. In DNA form, the CDR3 reads TGCGCCAGCAGCCCGGACAGGGGGAGCGGGGAGCTGTTTTTT. It specifies CASSPDRGSGELFF.

This clonotype was observed many times. The rearrangement links TRBV5-1 to TRBJ2-7; possible D gene TRBD1, 6 bases. This CDR3 has 15 residues. Per the germline V gene, CDR1 is SGHRS and CDR2 is YFSETQ. Trimming pared 0 bases from V and 5 bases from J, leaving 15 bases between. The CDR3, as DNA: TGCGCCAGCAGCTTGGACAGGGTCGGGGTCCACGAGCAGTACTTC. Amino acid sequence: CASSLDRVGVHEQYF.

This clonotype occurred a few times. The gene calls are TRBV7-2 and TRBJ2-4, with TRBD1 as a possible D gene (5 bases). Germline lookup yields CDR1 SGHTA and CDR2 FQGNSA. The CDR3 has 15 residues. V was shortened by 4 bases and J by 7 bases, with 17 bases between the two germline ends. CDR3 sequence: CASSSVYMSGNIQYF. CDR3 coding DNA: TGTGCCAGCAGCTCCGTGTACATGTCAGGGAACATTCAGTACTTC.

This chain connects TRBV7-9 to TRBJ2-1; tentatively, D is TRBD1 (6 bases). V was cut by 1 base and J by 8 bases, with 15 bases left in between. Germline-derived CDR1 and CDR2 are SEHNR and FQNEAQ (reference sequence). The CDR3 is made up of 15 amino acids. CDR3 in amino acids: CASSLVLQGGHEQFF. DNA of the CDR3: TGTGCCAGCAGCTTAGTACTACAGGGTGGTCATGAGCAGTTCTTC.

This clonotype was counted a few times. The chain employs TRBV27 and TRBJ1-2; a weak D match, TRBD1 (6 bases). This CDR3 comprises 16 residues. Trimming left V 8 bases short and J 8 bases short, with 27 bases between. Germline CDR1 reads MNHEY; CDR2 reads SMNVEV (reference sequence). The CDR3 is CASGMDGGRGSEGYTF. In DNA, the CDR3 is TGTGCCAGCGGAATGGATGGGGGGCGCGGTAGTGAGGGCTACACCTTC.

The table lists this clonotype with a few counts. V usage is TRBV2 and J usage is TRBJ1-1, with TRBD1 as a possible D gene (6 bases). The CDR3 runs to 14 residues. CDR1 and CDR2 (germline): SNHLY, FYNNEI. The V end lost 11 bases, the J end lost 1 base, and 17 bases lay between the germline ends. This CDR3 reads CADHREAGNTEAFF. CDR3 DNA sequence: TGTGCCGACCACAGGGAGGCGGGGAACACTGAAGCTTTCTTT.

V usage is TRBV20-1 and J usage is TRBJ2-5, with D uncertain. The CDR3 is 13 amino acids. Germline V gene lookup returns CDR1 DFQATT and CDR2 SNEGSKA (reference sequence). V lost 2 bases and J lost 3, with 10 bases in between. In DNA form, the CDR3 reads TGCAGTGCTAGAAGGGCGGTAGAAGAGACCCAGTACTTC. Amino acid sequence: CSARRAVEETQYF.

The rearrangement uses TRBV7-2 and TRBJ2-5; D call uncertain. With 3 bases removed from V and 2 bases from J, the gap between germline ends came to 7 bases. From germline, CDR1 is SGHTA and CDR2 FQGNSA. CDR3 length equals 13 residues. The CDR3 DNA sequence: TGTGCCAGCAGCTTGCACACACAAGAGACCCAGTACTTC. Translating it yields CASSLHTQETQYF.

This clonotype came up a few times. The chain recombines TRBV2 with TRBJ2-7; D gene uncertain. In germline, CDR1 is SNHLY, CDR2 FYNNEI. The CDR3 covers 14 residues. V dropped 4 bases and J dropped 0 bases, with 10 bases sitting between them. The CDR3 here is CASSGEAHSYEQYV. The CDR3 DNA follows: TGTGCCAGCAGTGGCGAGGCTCACTCCTACGAGCAGTACGTC.

This clonotype was counted at least ten times. The chain recombines TRBV10-3 with TRBJ1-6; D not resolved. Trimming shortened V by 8 bases and J by 7 bases, and 9 bases separated the two germline ends. The CDR3 has 12 amino acids. CDR1 ENHRY and CDR2 SYGVKD come from the germline V gene. The CDR3 coding sequence is TGTGCCATCGGCCGGGAAAATTCACCCCTCCACTTT. Translation: CAIGRENSPLHF.